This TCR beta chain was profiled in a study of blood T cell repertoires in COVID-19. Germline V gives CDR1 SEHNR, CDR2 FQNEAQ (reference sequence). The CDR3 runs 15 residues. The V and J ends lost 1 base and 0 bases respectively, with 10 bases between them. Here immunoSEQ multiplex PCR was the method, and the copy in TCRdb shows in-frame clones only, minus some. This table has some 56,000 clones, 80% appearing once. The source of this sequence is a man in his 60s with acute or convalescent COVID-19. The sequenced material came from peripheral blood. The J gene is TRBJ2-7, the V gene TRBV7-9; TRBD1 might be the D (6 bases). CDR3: CASSLEQGSSYEQYF. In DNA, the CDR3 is TGTGCCAGCAGCTTAGAGCAGGGGTCCTCCTACGAGCAGTACTTC.